The 17 T cell receptor beta chains listed next were all sequenced from one sample in a study of T cells in localized non-small cell lung cancer. The table came from immunoSEQ multiplex PCR; TCRdb's copy has only in-frame clones and leaves some out. The sample consists of 15,000 to 25,000 clones, around 90% of them appearing once. The sequencing used peripheral blood, collected before any cancer treatment. The receptors were gathered from a male donor aged 60 or over with stage I squamous cell lung carcinoma.

The chain joins TRBV11-2 to TRBJ2-7; D unresolved. The germline V and J ends were trimmed by 0 bases and 6 bases, with 9 bases remaining between them. The CDR3 covers 13 residues. CDR1 is SGHAT, CDR2 FQNNGV, per germline. The CDR3 sequence: CASSLEVPSEQYF. The CDR3 DNA reads TGTGCCAGCAGCTTAGAGGTCCCCTCCGAGCAGTACTTC. Variable domain in full (rest from reference TRBV11-2 and TRBJ2-7): EAGVAQSPRYKIIEKRQSVAFWCNPISGHATLYWYQQILGQGPKLLIQFQNNGVVDDSQLPKDRFSAERLKGVDSTLKIQPAKLEDSAVYLCASSLEVPSEQYFGPGTRLTVT.

V is TRBV9 and J is TRBJ1-1, with D uncertain. CDR3 length: 12 amino acids. Germline V gene lookup returns CDR1 SGDLS and CDR2 YYNGEE. V dropped 1 base and J dropped 1 base, with 2 bases sitting between them. The CDR3 protein is CASSVKNTEAFF. DNA for the CDR3: TGTGCCAGCAGCGTAAAGAACACTGAAGCTTTCTTT. The entire variable domain, with the rest obtained from reference TRBV9 and TRBJ1-1, is as follows: DSGVTQTPKHLITATGQRVTLRCSPRSGDLSVYWYQQSLDQGLQFLIQYYNGEERAKGNILERFSAQQFPDLHSELNLSSLELGDSALYFCASSVKNTEAFFGQGTRLTVV.

The V call is TRBV5-1, the J call TRBJ2-5, with 7 bases matching TRBD1. CDR1 and CDR2 from the germline V gene are SGHRS and YFSETQ. The V and J ends lost 0 bases and 5 bases, in that order; junction bases with no gene match: 1. The CDR3 totals 13 residues. The CDR3 coding sequence is TGCGCCAGCAGCTTGGGACAGGGCGAGACCCAGTACTTC. Amino acid sequence: CASSLGQGETQYF.

This rearrangement joins TRBV29-1 to TRBJ2-7, with D perhaps matching TRBD2 (6 bases). Germline lookup yields CDR1 SQVTM and CDR2 ANQGSEA. V was trimmed by 5 bases and J by 2 bases, leaving 10 bases between them. The CDR3 spans 12 residues. DNA for the CDR3: TGCAGCGTTCACGGCGGGACCTACGAGCAGTACTTC. It encodes CSVHGGTYEQYF.

The genes are TRBV19 and TRBJ2-1, with 14 bases aligning to TRBD2. V lost 5 bases and J lost 5; bases outside the gene matches: 8. CDR1 is LNHDA, CDR2 SQIVND, per germline (reference sequence). The CDR3 has 17 residues. CDR3 sequence (DNA): TGTGCCAGTAGTTCCCTCGGACTAGCGGGAGGAAACAATGAGCAGTTCTTC. Translating gives CASSSLGLAGGNNEQFF.

The V and J genes are TRBV7-2 and TRBJ2-5; D possibly matches TRBD1 or TRBD2 (7 bases each). CDR3 size: 15 residues. Germline V gene sequence: CDR1 SGHTA, CDR2 FQGNSA. With 5 bases removed from V and 2 bases from J, the gap between germline ends came to 15 bases. The CDR3 sequence: CASSTSAGQQETQYF. The CDR3 region has the DNA TGTGCCAGCAGCACTAGCGCGGGACAGCAAGAGACCCAGTACTTC.

V and J are TRBV28 and TRBJ2-5; D tentatively fits TRBD1 or TRBD2 (5 bases each). The CDR3 is made up of 14 amino acids. Trimming stripped 2 bases from V and 5 bases from J, with 12 bases between. Germline CDR1 and CDR2: MDHEN and SYDVKM. The CDR3 DNA reads TGTGCCAGCAGTTTAACTGGGGGAGAGGAGACCCAGTACTTC. It codes for CASSLTGGEETQYF.

The CDR3 region is CASSLTGGNTEAFF. CDR3 coding DNA: TGTGCCAGCAGCTTGACAGGGGGAAACACTGAAGCTTTCTTT. The chain combines TRBV11-3 with TRBJ1-1; TRBD1 matches at 9 bases. The CDR3 covers 14 residues. CDR1 SGHNT and CDR2 YENEEA come from the germline V gene. After removal of 3 bases from V and 2 bases from J, the junction contained 1 base not matched to a gene.

The rearrangement links TRBV18 to TRBJ2-1; 10 bases align to TRBD2. The CDR3 runs 16 residues. Germline CDR1 and CDR2: KGHSH and LQKENI. Unmatched junction bases numbered 5, after V lost 3 bases and J lost 3 bases. CDR3 residues: CASSPPSGRGYNEQFF. CDR3 bases: TGTGCCAGCTCACCGCCGAGCGGGAGGGGCTACAATGAGCAGTTCTTC.

The chain carries TRBV2 and TRBJ2-3; D ambiguous. The V gene lost 7 bases and the J gene lost 3 bases, with 14 bases spanning the gap. CDR3 length equals 14 residues. In germline, CDR1 is SNHLY, CDR2 FYNNEI. The CDR3: CASMAYLGTDTQYF. The CDR3 coding sequence is TGTGCCAGCATGGCCTACCTTGGTACAGATACGCAGTATTTT.

J is TRBJ1-5 and V is TRBV4-2; D is ambiguous. CDR3 length equals 16 residues. Germline V gene data show CDR1 as LGHNA and CDR2 as YNFKEQ. The germline V and J ends were trimmed by 0 bases and 7 bases, with 16 bases remaining between them. For the CDR3, the DNA is TGTGCCAGCAGCCAAGATGGGGAGGCAGGCTGGCAGCCCCAGCATTTT. The encoded protein is CASSQDGEAGWQPQHF.

CDR3 in DNA: TGCGCCAGCAGCTTGGCGCCGGGACAGGGTTCCGGGGAGCAGTTCTTC. Protein sequence: CASSLAPGQGSGEQFF. The rearrangement links TRBV5-1 to TRBJ2-1; 9 positions agree with TRBD1. Germline-derived CDR1 and CDR2 are SGHRS and YFSETQ. The CDR3 loop spans 16 amino acids. With V trimmed by 0 bases and J by 10 bases, 11 bases remained unmatched. Full variable domain (missing parts from reference TRBV5-1 and TRBJ2-1): KAGVTQTPRYLIKTRGQQVTLSCSPISGHRSVSWYQQTPGQGLQFLFEYFSETQRNKGNFPGRFSGRQFSNSRSEMNVSTLELGDSALYLCASSLAPGQGSGEQFFGPGTRLTVL.

Only one count was recorded for this clone. The V call is TRBV5-1, the J call TRBJ2-7; 8 positions match TRBD1. With 7 bases clipped from V and 0 bases from J, the junction kept 6 bases outside the gene matches. The CDR3 extends over 14 amino acids. The germline V gene has CDR1 SGHRS and CDR2 YFSETQ. Written as DNA, the CDR3 is TGCGCCAGCGGGACAGGCACGAGCTCCTACGAGCAGTACTTC. This encodes CASGTGTSSYEQYF.

The chain joins TRBV19 to TRBJ2-5, with 8 bases lining up with TRBD1. The trim removed 5 bases at V and 5 bases at J, leaving 10 bases unmatched. The CDR3 has 15 amino acids. Germline V gene data show CDR1 as LNHDA and CDR2 as SQIVND (reference sequence). CDR3 in amino acids: CASSGRTGTMETQYF. CDR3 bases: TGTGCCAGTAGTGGCCGGACAGGGACGATGGAGACCCAGTACTTC.

This chain uses TRBV18 with TRBJ2-7; D remains unclear. Germline values: CDR1 KGHSH, CDR2 LQKENI. V was cut by 0 bases and J by 2 bases, with 8 bases left in between. The CDR3 is made up of 14 amino acids. CDR3 sequence: CASSPPGMPYEQYF. Here the CDR3 DNA reads TGTGCCAGCTCACCACCAGGGATGCCCTACGAGCAGTACTTC.

By share of the sample, this clone is medium-sized. Its ends do not fully match the called genes, so a read error is possible. The chain links TRBV28 to TRBJ1-1; D gene unclear. CDR1 is MDHEN and CDR2 is SYDVKM in the germline V gene. The CDR3 loop spans 13 amino acids. CDR3 residues: CASSLRGNPEAFF. The CDR3 DNA reads TGTGCCAGCAGTTTACGCGGGAACCCTGAAGCTTTCTTT.

The V call is TRBV30, the J call TRBJ2-3, with D hard to call. V dropped 2 bases and J dropped 3 bases, with 12 bases sitting between them. CDR1 is GTSNPN, CDR2 SVGIG, per germline (reference sequence). The CDR3 spans 14 residues. The CDR3 is CAWSPQPETDTQYF. CDR3 DNA: TGTGCCTGGAGTCCGCAACCGGAGACAGATACGCAGTATTTT.